This is a list of T cell receptor beta chains from one sample in a study of T-cell reconstitution after alpha-beta-depleted transplantation in children. TCRdb reprocessed the PCR reads with MiXCR, giving one entry per CDR3 protein. The repertoire holds some 50,000 distinct CDR3 sequences, nearly 9.5% seen once, with 27% in the top ten. This specimen consisted of PBMCs, mostly from graft donor cells, obtained 60 days after TCRalphabeta/CD19-depleted stem cell transplant. The source of these receptors is a male patient between 2 and 9 years old who had a stem cell transplant for chronic granulomatous disease, so the T cells may come from the graft donor. Each CDR3 is given with its conserved first and last residue. The D gene is left open where the match is weak. The size field is filled for only some rows; it gives once, few, many or a size class.

-	-	TRBV5-1	TRBJ1-2	15	CASSLGGLQNYGYTF	TGCGCCAGCAGCTTGGGGGGACTGCAAAACTATGGCTACACCTTC
-	-	TRBV3-1	TRBJ1-5	12	CASSQAGGPQHF	TGTGCCAGCAGCCAAGCGGGAGGGCCCCAGCATTTT
many	-	TRBV7-3	TRBJ1-1	13	CASSPGQITEAFF	TGTGCCAGCAGCCCTGGACAGATCACTGAAGCTTTCTTT
many	-	TRBV28	TRBJ2-6	16	CASLGQDASGANVLTF	TGTGCCAGCCTGGGGCAGGACGCCTCTGGGGCCAACGTCCTGACTTTC
many	TRBD1	TRBV20-1	TRBJ2-3	15	CSALDRGRSTDTQYF	TGCAGTGCCCTGGACAGGGGGAGAAGCACAGATACGCAGTATTTT
many	-	TRBV19	TRBJ1-2	13	CASSIWGNYGYTF	TGTGCCAGTAGTATCTGGGGTAACTATGGCTACACCTTC
many	-	TRBV7-4	TRBJ2-7	13	CASSLERQRVRYF	TGTGCCAGCAGCTTGGAGCGGCAGCGTGTGCGGTACTTC
few	TRBD1	TRBV5-1	TRBJ1-2	14	CASSQGQGNYGYTF	TGCGCCAGCAGCCAGGGACAGGGCAACTATGGCTACACCTTC
many	-	TRBV5-1	TRBJ2-1	13	CASSSTPKAEQFF	TGCGCCAGCAGCTCGACGCCTAAGGCAGAGCAGTTCTTC
many	-	TRBV24-1	TRBJ2-2	14	CATTGVSGTGELFF	TGTGCCACCACCGGGGTTTCAGGCACCGGGGAGCTGTTTTTT
many	-	TRBV19	TRBJ2-7	13	CASREAGIGEQYF	TGTGCCAGTAGGGAAGCCGGGATAGGCGAGCAGTACTTC
many	-	TRBV28	TRBJ1-2	10	CASGNYGYTF	TGTGCCAGCGGAAACTATGGCTACACCTTC
many	-	TRBV7-6	TRBJ2-7	17	CASSLYTPGGTSYEQYF	TGTGCCAGCAGCTTATATACGCCGGGCGGGACCTCCTACGAGCAGTACTTC
-	-	TRBV3-1	TRBJ1-2	14	CASSQAGGDYGYTF	TGTGCCAGCAGCCAAGCGGGAGGGGACTATGGCTACACCTTC